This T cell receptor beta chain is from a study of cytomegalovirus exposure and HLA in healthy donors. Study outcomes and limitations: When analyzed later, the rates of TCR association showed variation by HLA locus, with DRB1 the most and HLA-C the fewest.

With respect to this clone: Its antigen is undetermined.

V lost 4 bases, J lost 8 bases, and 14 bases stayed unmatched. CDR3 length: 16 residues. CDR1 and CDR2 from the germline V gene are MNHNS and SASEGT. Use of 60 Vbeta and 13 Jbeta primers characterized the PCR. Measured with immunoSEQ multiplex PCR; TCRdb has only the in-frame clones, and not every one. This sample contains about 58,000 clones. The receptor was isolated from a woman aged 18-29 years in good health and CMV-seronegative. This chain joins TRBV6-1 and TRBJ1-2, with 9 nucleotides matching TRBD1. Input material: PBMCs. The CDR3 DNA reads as TGTGCCAGCAGTGGAGGGGTTTCGGGACAGGGAGGGGGCTACACCTTC. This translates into CASSGGVSGQGGGYTF.